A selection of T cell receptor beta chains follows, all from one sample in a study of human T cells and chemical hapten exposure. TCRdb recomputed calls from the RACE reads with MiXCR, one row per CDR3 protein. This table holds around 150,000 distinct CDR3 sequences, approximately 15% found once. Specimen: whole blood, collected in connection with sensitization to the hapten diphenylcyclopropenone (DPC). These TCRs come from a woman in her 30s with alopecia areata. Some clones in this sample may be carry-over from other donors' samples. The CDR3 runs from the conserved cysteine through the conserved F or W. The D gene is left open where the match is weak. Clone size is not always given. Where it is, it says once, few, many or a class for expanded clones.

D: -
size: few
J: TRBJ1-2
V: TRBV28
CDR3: CASRTQASGYTF
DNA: TGTGCCAGCAGGACACAGGCGAGCGGCTACACCTTC

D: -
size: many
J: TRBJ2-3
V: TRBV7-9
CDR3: CASSLMDSTDTQYF
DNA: TGTGCCAGCAGCTTGATGGATAGCACAGATACGCAGTATTTT

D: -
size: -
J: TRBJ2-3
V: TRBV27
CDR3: CASSSLGHTDTQYF
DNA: TGTGCCAGCAGTTCCCTGGGTCACACAGATACGCAGTATTTT

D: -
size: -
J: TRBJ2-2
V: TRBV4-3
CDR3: CASSQAAGPQPGELFF
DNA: TGCGCCAGCAGCCAAGCCGCGGGGCCCCAGCCCGGGGAGCTGTTTTTT

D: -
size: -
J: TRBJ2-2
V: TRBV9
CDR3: CASSVREGNTGELFF
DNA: TGTGCCAGCAGCGTAAGAGAGGGGAACACCGGGGAGCTGTTTTTT

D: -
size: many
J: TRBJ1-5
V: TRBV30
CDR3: CAWRQGLSNQPQHF
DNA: TGTGCCTGGAGACAGGGACTGAGCAATCAGCCCCAGCATTTT

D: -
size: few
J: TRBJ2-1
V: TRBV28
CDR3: CASISPDHKEQFF
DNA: TGTGCCAGCATTTCGCCCGACCACAAGGAGCAGTTCTTC

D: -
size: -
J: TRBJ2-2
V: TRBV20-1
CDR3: CSARVGALNTGELFF
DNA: TGCAGTGCTAGAGTAGGGGCTTTGAACACCGGGGAGCTGTTTTTT

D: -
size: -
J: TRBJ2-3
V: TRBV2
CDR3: CASMGGTDTQYF
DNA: TGTGCCAGCATGGGGGGCACAGATACGCAGTATTTT

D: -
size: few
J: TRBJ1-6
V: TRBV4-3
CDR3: CASSQGTEGRSPLHF
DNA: TGCGCCAGCAGCCAAGGTACAGAAGGACGATCACCCCTCCACTTT

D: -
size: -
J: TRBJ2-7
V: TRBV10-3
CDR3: CAIGGPGRAPSYEQYF
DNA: TGTGCCATCGGGGGACCGGGTCGGGCCCCTTCCTACGAGCAGTACTTC

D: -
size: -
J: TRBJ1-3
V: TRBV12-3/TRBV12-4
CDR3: CASTQERSGNTIYF
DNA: TGTGCCAGCACCCAGGAGCGCTCTGGAAACACCATATATTTT

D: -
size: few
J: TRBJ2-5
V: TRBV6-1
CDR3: CASSTDSIF
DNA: TGTGCCAGCAGTACAGACTCCATTTTC

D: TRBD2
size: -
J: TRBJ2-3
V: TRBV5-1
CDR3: CASSWRGADTDTQYF
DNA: TGCGCCAGCAGCTGGCGGGGGGCGGACACAGATACGCAGTATTTT

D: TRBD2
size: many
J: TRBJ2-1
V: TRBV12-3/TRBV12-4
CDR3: CASSLFSGLEYNEQFF
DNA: TGTGCCAGCAGTTTATTCTCAGGACTAGAGTACAATGAGCAGTTCTTC

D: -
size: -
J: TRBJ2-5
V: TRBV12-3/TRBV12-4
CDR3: CASSFGVGTQYF
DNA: TGTGCCAGCAGTTTCGGTGTAGGGACCCAGTACTTC

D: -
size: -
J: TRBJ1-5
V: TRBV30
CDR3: CASSRGLNQPQHF
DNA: TGTGCCTCCTCCCGGGGCCTGAATCAGCCCCAGCATTTT

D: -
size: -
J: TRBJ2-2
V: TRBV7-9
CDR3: CASRTPGPRNPANTGELFF
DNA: TGTGCCAGCAGGACTCCGGGACCCCGGAATCCCGCGAACACCGGGGAGCTGTTTTTT

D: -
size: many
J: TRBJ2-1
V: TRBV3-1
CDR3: CASNLGESSYNEQFF
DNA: TGTGCCAGCAACCTAGGGGAGAGCTCCTACAATGAGCAGTTCTTC

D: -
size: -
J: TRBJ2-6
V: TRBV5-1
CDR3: CASNRDFSSGANVLTF
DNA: TGCGCCAGCAACAGGGATTTTAGCTCTGGGGCCAACGTCCTGACTTTC

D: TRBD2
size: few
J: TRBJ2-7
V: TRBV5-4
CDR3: CASSIAGGSYEQYF
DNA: TGTGCCAGCAGCATAGCGGGGGGCTCCTACGAGCAGTACTTC

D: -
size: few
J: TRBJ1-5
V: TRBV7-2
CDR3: CASSLVGGDSNQPQHF
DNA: TGTGCCAGCAGCTTAGTAGGAGGAGATAGCAATCAGCCCCAGCATTTT